This is a list of T cell receptor beta chains from one sample in a study of shared clonotypes between healthy human individuals. Libraries were prepared by immunoSEQ multiplex PCR; TCRdb keeps only in-frame clonotypes and omits some of them. The sample holds around 510,000 clones, around 80% seen once. The sequencing input was PBMCs. All receptors derive from a woman between 35 and 50 years old in good health. Some clones in this sample may be carry-over from other donors' samples. Both conserved end residues are part of each CDR3. D genes are given only for firm matches. Size values are once, few and many counts, or a class for expanded clones, and some rows have none.

>TRBJ2-3|TRBD2|once|TRBV4-2
CASSQGLAGGPTQSTDTQYF
TGTGCCAGCAGCCAAGGGCTAGCGGGAGGTCCCACACAGTCCACAGATACGCAGTATTTT
>TRBJ2-3|.|.|TRBV10-3
CAIKAGLGPDTQYF
TGTGCCATCAAAGCGGGTCTTGGCCCAGATACGCAGTATTTT
>TRBJ2-7|.|.|TRBV7-9
CASSPRTGVYEQYF
TGTGCCAGCAGCCCCCGGACGGGTGTCTACGAGCAGTACTTC
>TRBJ2-7|.|.|TRBV2
CASSEARAYSYEQYF
TGTGCCAGCAGTGAAGCGCGGGCATACTCCTACGAGCAGTACTTC
>TRBJ2-7|TRBD1|.|TRBV11-2
CASSARVQGVYEQYF
TGTGCCAGCAGCGCAAGGGTCCAGGGGGTATACGAGCAGTACTTC
>TRBJ2-7|TRBD1|.|TRBV30
CAWTGSGGEQYF
TGTGCCTGGACGGGCTCAGGGGGCGAGCAGTACTTC
>TRBJ1-2|TRBD1|.|TRBV5-5
CASSPDRGQGYTF
TGTGCCAGCAGCCCGGACAGGGGTCAGGGCTACACCTTC
>TRBJ2-7|TRBD1|.|TRBV5-1
CASSKGQGHSYEQYF
TGCGCCAGCAGCAAAGGACAGGGCCACTCCTACGAGCAGTACTTC
>TRBJ1-4|TRBD1|few|TRBV18
CASSPDRGEKLFF
TGTGCCAGCTCACCAGACAGGGGTGAAAAACTGTTTTTT
>TRBJ2-7|TRBD1|.|TRBV28
CASSPPNRGYEQYF
TGTGCCAGCAGTCCCCCGAACAGGGGATACGAGCAGTACTTC
>TRBJ2-1|TRBD2|.|TRBV9
CASSAGLADEQFF
TGTGCCAGCAGCGCGGGACTAGCGGACGAGCAGTTCTTC
>TRBJ1-2|.|few|TRBV6-1
CASTVGLSYGYTF
TGTGCCAGCACAGTGGGTTTGTCCTATGGCTACACCTTC
>TRBJ2-2|.|few|TRBV11-3
CASSLVGGGNTGELFF
TGTGCCAGCAGCTTAGTTGGTGGCGGGAACACCGGGGAGCTGTTTTTT
>TRBJ2-5|.|.|TRBV7-8
CASSLNRGGGETQYF
TGTGCCAGCAGTCTCAACCGGGGAGGCGGGGAAACCCAGTACTTC
>TRBJ1-6|.|.|TRBV2
CARWGPGSPLHF
TGTGCCCGCTGGGGGCCAGGGTCACCCCTCCACTTT
>TRBJ2-5|TRBD2|.|TRBV29-1
CSVDRVASGAFQETQYF
TGCAGCGTTGATAGGGTGGCTAGCGGAGCTTTCCAAGAGACCCAGTACTTC
>TRBJ1-1|.|.|TRBV6-5
CASSGQAFLNTEAFF
TGTGCCAGCAGCGGTCAGGCGTTCCTGAACACTGAAGCTTTCTTT
>TRBJ1-1|.|few|TRBV6-4
CASSLTESTEAFF
TGTGCCAGCAGTTTAACGGAGAGCACTGAAGCTTTCTTT
>TRBJ2-1|.|.|TRBV2
CASSRQAGEQFF
TGTGCCAGCAGCAGACAGGCAGGAGAGCAGTTCTTC
>TRBJ2-7|.|.|TRBV2
CASSNTGFEQYF
TGTGCCAGCAGTAATACAGGGTTCGAGCAGTACTTC
>TRBJ2-7|TRBD2|.|TRBV19
CASSMVLASYEQYF
TGTGCCAGTAGTATGGTACTAGCGTCTTACGAGCAGTACTTC
>TRBJ2-1|TRBD2|.|TRBV4-2
CASSQDERGIYNEQFF
TGTGCCAGCAGCCAAGATGAGCGGGGGATCTACAATGAGCAGTTCTTC
>TRBJ2-6|.|once|TRBV30
CAWRGSGANVLTF
TGTGCCTGGAGAGGCTCTGGGGCCAACGTCCTGACTTTC
>TRBJ2-1|TRBD1|.|TRBV29-1
CSAGTDWNEQFF
TGCAGCGCCGGGACAGATTGGAATGAGCAGTTCTTC
>TRBJ1-1|TRBD1|.|TRBV2
CASSKPGQIMNTEAFF
TGTGCCAGCAGCAAACCGGGACAGATTATGAACACTGAAGCTTTCTTT
>TRBJ1-1|.|.|TRBV5-1
CASSWDGLNTEAFF
TGCGCCAGTTCCTGGGACGGTTTGAACACTGAAGCTTTCTTT
>TRBJ2-2|.|.|TRBV6-1
CASSDNMGEVTGELFF
TGTGCCAGCAGTGATAATATGGGGGAGGTCACCGGGGAGCTGTTTTTT
>TRBJ2-1|TRBD1|once|TRBV2
CASSDDRGAYNEQFF
TGTGCCAGCAGTGATGACAGGGGGGCCTACAATGAGCAGTTCTTC
>TRBJ1-1|TRBD1|.|TRBV28
CASSFYRGRINTEAFF
TGTGCCAGCAGTTTCTACAGGGGGCGAATCAACACTGAAGCTTTCTTT